This TCR beta chain was obtained from a study of T cell responses to AZD1222 COVID-19 vaccine. Regarding the study as a whole: Repertoires were sampled only after the peak T cell response.

Remarks on this clone: The antigen remains undetermined.

Trimming removed 2 bases from V and 0 bases from J, with 8 bases in between. Germline V gene lookup returns CDR1 KGHSH and CDR2 LQKENI. This CDR3 has 15 amino acids. The protocol was immunoSEQ multiplex PCR, while the TCRdb copy is restricted to in-frame clones and leaves out a portion. The data hold more than 85,000 clones, with 75% to 90% observed a single time. Here the sequenced sample was peripheral blood, taken on day 0 of AZD1222 vaccination. The gene calls are TRBV18 and TRBJ1-5; D is undetermined. The origin of this receptor is an adult in good health. This CDR3 reads CASSPYGDSNQPQHF. CDR3 bases: TGTGCCAGCTCACCATACGGAGATAGCAATCAGCCCCAGCATTTT. Together with reference TRBV18 and TRBJ1-5, the CDR3 gives the full variable domain: NAGVMQNPRHLVRRRGQEARLRCSPMKGHSHVYWYRQLPEEGLKFMVYLQKENIIDESGMPKERFSAEFPKEGPSILRIQQVVRGDSAAYFCASSPYGDSNQPQHFGDGTRLSIL.